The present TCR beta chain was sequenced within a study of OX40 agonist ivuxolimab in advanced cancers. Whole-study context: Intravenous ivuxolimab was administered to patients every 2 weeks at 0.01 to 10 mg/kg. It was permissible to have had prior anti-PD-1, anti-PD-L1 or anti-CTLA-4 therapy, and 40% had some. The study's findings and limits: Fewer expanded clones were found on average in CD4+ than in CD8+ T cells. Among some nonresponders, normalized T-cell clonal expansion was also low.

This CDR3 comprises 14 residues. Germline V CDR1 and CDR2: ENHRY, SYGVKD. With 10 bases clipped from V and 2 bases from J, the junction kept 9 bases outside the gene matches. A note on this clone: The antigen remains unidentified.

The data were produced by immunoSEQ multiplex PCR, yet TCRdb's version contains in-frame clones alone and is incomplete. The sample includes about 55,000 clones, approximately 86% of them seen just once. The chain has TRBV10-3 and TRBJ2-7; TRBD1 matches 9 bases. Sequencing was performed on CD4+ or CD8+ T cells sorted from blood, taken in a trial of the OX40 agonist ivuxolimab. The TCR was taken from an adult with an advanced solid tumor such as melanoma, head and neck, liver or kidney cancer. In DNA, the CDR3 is TGTGCCACCACCGGGACAGGGAACCCCTACGAGCAGTACTTC. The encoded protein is CATTGTGNPYEQYF.